This entry lists 28 T cell receptor beta chains sequenced from one sample in a study of cytomegalovirus exposure and HLA in healthy donors. This PCR relied on a set of 60 Vbeta primers and 13 Jbeta primers. The data were produced by immunoSEQ multiplex PCR, yet TCRdb's version contains in-frame clones alone and is incomplete. The data show under 70,000 clones, 70% to 75% seen once. Input material: PBMCs. The receptors originated from a man aged 40-55 years in good health and CMV-seropositive.

CDR3 region: CASSMTGNQETQYF. The DNA for the CDR3 is TGCGCCAGCAGCATGACAGGTAACCAAGAGACCCAGTACTTC. The rearrangement joins TRBV5-1 to TRBJ2-5, with a possible D match to TRBD1 (6 bases). The CDR3 runs 14 residues. CDR1 and CDR2 (germline): SGHRS, YFSETQ. V gave up 4 bases and J gave up 0 bases, with 10 bases separating them. Full variable domain (remainder filled in from reference TRBV5-1 and TRBJ2-5): KAGVTQTPRYLIKTRGQQVTLSCSPISGHRSVSWYQQTPGQGLQFLFEYFSETQRNKGNFPGRFSGRQFSNSRSEMNVSTLELGDSALYLCASSMTGNQETQYFGPGTRLLVL.

This rearrangement joins TRBV7-3 to TRBJ2-5; 12 nucleotides line up with TRBD2. Germline CDR1 reads SGHTA; CDR2 reads FQGTGA. The CDR3 contains 15 residues. Trimming removed 6 bases from V and 4 bases from J; junction bases left unmatched: 6. The CDR3 spells CASSSGLAGIETQYF. Written as DNA, the CDR3 is TGTGCCAGCAGTTCCGGACTAGCGGGGATAGAGACCCAGTACTTC.

The J gene is TRBJ1-3, the V gene TRBV29-1; D perhaps matches TRBD1 (6 bases). Germline V gene lookup returns CDR1 SQVTM and CDR2 ANQGSEA. The CDR3 has 13 amino acids. V was pared by 7 bases and J by 4 bases, with 14 bases between. CDR3 in amino acids: CSGNTGSGNTIYF. The CDR3 DNA is TGCAGCGGCAATACAGGGAGCGGAAACACCATATATTTT.

The chain joins TRBV7-9 to TRBJ2-5, with D maybe TRBD2 (6 bases). The V and J ends lost 2 bases and 9 bases respectively, with 13 bases between them. CDR1 SEHNR and CDR2 FQNEAQ come from the germline V gene (reference sequence). The CDR3 totals 13 residues. The CDR3 DNA is TGTGCCAGCAGCTTATCGGTGGAGGGTCCCCAGTACTTC. It encodes CASSLSVEGPQYF.

The rearrangement uses TRBV2 and TRBJ1-2; D is possibly TRBD1 (6 bases). V dropped 5 bases and J dropped 4 bases, with 14 bases sitting between them. The CDR3 covers 14 residues. Germline CDR1 and CDR2: SNHLY and FYNNEI. The CDR3: CASSPTGNSYGYTF. The CDR3 bases are TGTGCCAGCAGTCCTACAGGGAATTCCTATGGCTACACCTTC.

This CDR3 reads CASSPGTGDGNTIYF. Written as DNA, the CDR3 is TGCGCCAGCAGCCCTGGGACAGGGGATGGAAACACCATATATTTT. V and J are TRBV5-1 and TRBJ1-3, with 10 bases fitting TRBD1. The CDR3 spans 15 residues. With 4 bases clipped from V and 3 bases from J, the junction kept 4 bases outside the gene matches. From germline, CDR1 is SGHRS and CDR2 YFSETQ.

V is TRBV18 and J is TRBJ1-1; D may be TRBD1 (6 bases). This CDR3 is built from 14 residues. V lost 3 bases and J 3 bases, leaving 11 bases between the germline ends. Germline CDR1 and CDR2: KGHSH and LQKENI. CDR3 sequence reads: CASSPLKGDTEAFF. The CDR3 DNA follows: TGTGCCAGCTCACCCTTAAAGGGGGACACTGAAGCTTTCTTT.

CDR3 amino acids: CASSLGQGNTNEQFF. CDR3 DNA sequence: TGTGCCAGCAGTTTGGGACAGGGTAATACGAATGAGCAGTTCTTC. The genes are TRBV6-5 and TRBJ2-1; 9 bases are a match to TRBD1. V shed 4 bases and J 7 bases; nucleotides not matched to a gene: 8. Germline-derived CDR1 and CDR2 are MNHEY and SVGAGI. The CDR3 has 15 residues.

The chain recombines TRBV9 with TRBJ2-2; no clear D gene. The ends were cut back, 0 bases at V and 6 bases at J, with 6 bases in the middle. CDR3 length: 13 residues. Germline assignment: CDR1 SGDLS and CDR2 YYNGEE. The CDR3 loop is CASSVGVAGELFF. The CDR3 coding sequence is TGTGCCAGCAGCGTAGGCGTGGCCGGGGAGCTGTTTTTT.

This clone was picked up a small number of times. The chain uses TRBV6-5 and TRBJ1-1; 7 bases agree with TRBD1. Trimming took 6 bases from V and 1 from J; bases not matched to a gene: 5. Germline-derived CDR1 and CDR2 are MNHEY and SVGAGI. This CDR3 is 14 amino acids long. The CDR3 protein is CASSPGTENTEAFF. The CDR3 nucleotides are TGTGCCAGCAGCCCCGGGACAGAGAACACTGAAGCTTTCTTT.

This clone was found a few times. The chain recombines TRBV30 with TRBJ2-2, with D perhaps TRBD2 (6 bases). Trimming cost V 0 bases and J 4 bases, with 12 bases left between them. CDR3 size: 15 residues. CDR1 is GTSNPN, CDR2 SVGIG, per germline (reference sequence). CDR3 bases: TGTGCCTGGAGTGTACGGGAGCACAGCACCGGGGAGCTGTTTTTT. This translates into CAWSVREHSTGELFF.

The CDR3 DNA reads TGCAGCGTTGAAGATGGGGGACAGATCTACGAGCAGTACTTC. Translating gives CSVEDGGQIYEQYF. The chain uses TRBV29-1 and TRBJ2-7; 7 bases map to TRBD1. Germline V lookup: CDR1 SQVTM, CDR2 ANQGSEA. This CDR3 comprises 14 residues. J lost 3 bases, V lost 0 bases, and 5 bases had no gene match.

This clone was seen a handful of times. The J gene is TRBJ2-1, the V gene TRBV6-1; perhaps TRBD2 as D (6 bases). V was pared by 3 bases and J by 0 bases, with 9 bases between. Per germline, CDR1 MNHNS and CDR2 SASEGT. The CDR3 is 15 amino acids. DNA of the CDR3: TGTGCCAGCAGTGAGACTAGTAGCTCCTACAATGAGCAGTTCTTC. Amino acids: CASSETSSSYNEQFF.

J is TRBJ2-5 and V is TRBV29-1, with a possible D match to TRBD1 (5 bases). The V end lost 4 bases, the J end lost 1 base, and 7 bases lay between the germline ends. The CDR3 loop spans 12 amino acids. In germline, CDR1 is SQVTM, CDR2 ANQGSEA. CDR3 DNA sequence: TGCAGCGTTGGACAGTTCCAAGAGACCCAGTACTTC. Translated, it gives CSVGQFQETQYF.

V gene TRBV6-1 combines with J gene TRBJ2-3; 10 bases are a match to TRBD2. CDR1 and CDR2 from the germline V gene are MNHNS and SASEGT. CDR3 length: 15 amino acids. The J segment lost 0 bases and the V segment lost 6 bases, leaving 3 bases of the junction unmatched. CDR3 DNA sequence: TGTGCCAGCAGCACTAGCGGGGTTAGCACAGATACGCAGTATTTT. It yields the protein CASSTSGVSTDTQYF.

This chain joins TRBV30 and TRBJ1-2; D ambiguous. V was trimmed by 1 base and J by 4 bases, leaving 13 bases between them. The CDR3 spans 14 residues. Germline CDR1 and CDR2: GTSNPN and SVGIG (reference sequence). CDR3 sequence: CAWSAARAGYGYTF. DNA of the CDR3: TGTGCCTGGAGTGCCGCGAGGGCGGGCTATGGCTACACCTTC.

The chain combines TRBV9 with TRBJ2-3, with 7 bases matching TRBD2. Trimming removed 1 base from V and 2 bases from J; junction bases left unmatched: 4. The CDR3 consists of 15 residues. Germline V gene lookup returns CDR1 SGDLS and CDR2 YYNGEE. The CDR3, as DNA: TGTGCCAGCAGCGTAAGCGGGGACGTCACAGATACGCAGTATTTT. It codes for CASSVSGDVTDTQYF.

This clone was detected ten times or more. The genes are TRBV19 and TRBJ1-1; no definite D call. V gave up 3 bases and J gave up 2 bases, with 7 bases separating them. Germline CDR1 is LNHDA and CDR2 is SQIVND (reference sequence). The CDR3 length is 13 residues. The CDR3 region has the DNA TGTGCCAGTAGTATTAGTCACAACACTGAAGCTTTCTTT. It is translated as CASSISHNTEAFF.

CDR3 DNA: TGTGCCAGCAGCTCCCTCGGAGCCGGGGGCACTGAAGCTTTCTTT. This translates into CASSSLGAGGTEAFF. The chain employs TRBV11-3 and TRBJ1-1, with D perhaps TRBD1 (5 bases). This CDR3 is 15 amino acids long. Germline CDR1 SGHNT, CDR2 YENEEA. Trimming removed 4 bases at V and 4 bases at J, with 16 bases between.

On this clone: The junction departs from germline at one end; a sequencing error may be responsible. The chain links TRBV4-2 to TRBJ2-2; TRBD1 agrees at 10 bases. The CDR3 length is 17 residues. Germline values: CDR1 LGHNA, CDR2 YNFKEQ. The CDR3 nucleotides read TGTGCCAGCAGCCAAGGGGGACAGGGGCTGAACACCAGGGAGCTGTTTTTT. Amino acid sequence: CASSQGGQGLNTRELFF.

The J gene is TRBJ2-1, the V gene TRBV9; 10 positions agree with TRBD1. The ends lost 7 bases at V and 5 bases at J; junction bases unmatched: 3. CDR3 length: 13 amino acids. Per the germline V gene, CDR1 is SGDLS and CDR2 is YYNGEE. The CDR3 protein is CASGTGVNNEQFF. The DNA of the CDR3 is TGTGCCAGCGGGACAGGGGTCAACAATGAGCAGTTCTTC.

The gene calls are TRBV7-2 and TRBJ2-7, with TRBD2 identical over 7 bases. CDR3 length: 15 residues. The V and J ends lost 5 bases and 4 bases, in that order; junction bases with no gene match: 11. Germline V gives CDR1 SGHTA, CDR2 FQGNSA. Written as DNA, the CDR3 is TGTGCCAGCAGCCCCAGGGAGCGGGGACTATACGAGCAGTACTTC. The encoded protein is CASSPRERGLYEQYF.

This clone was seen a few times. This rearrangement joins TRBV5-6 to TRBJ2-2; D gene unclear. The V end lost 1 base, the J end lost 6 bases, and 13 bases lay between the germline ends. CDR1 and CDR2 (germline): SGHDT, YYEEEE. The CDR3 is made up of 15 amino acids. DNA for the CDR3: TGTGCCAGCAGCTTGTTTAGTGTTGTAGCCGGGGAGCTGTTTTTT. The encoded protein is CASSLFSVVAGELFF.

This clone showed up just a few times. The chain is built from TRBV5-6 and TRBJ2-6; D is unresolved. Germline loops: CDR1 SGHDT, CDR2 YYEEEE. V was pared by 6 bases and J by 0 bases, with 13 bases between. This CDR3 has 16 amino acids. The CDR3 loop reads CASTLLADSGANVLTF. In DNA form, the CDR3 reads TGTGCCAGCACTCTCTTAGCAGACTCTGGGGCCAACGTCCTGACTTTC.

The chain has TRBV18 and TRBJ1-3, with unresolved D. Germline assignment: CDR1 KGHSH and CDR2 LQKENI. V was pared by 2 bases and J by 0 bases, with 8 bases between. The CDR3 totals 15 residues. For the CDR3, the DNA is TGTGCCAGCTCACCAGTACAGACCTCTGGAAACACCATATATTTT. It encodes CASSPVQTSGNTIYF.

This clone has more than one count but fewer than ten. The chain links TRBV4-1 to TRBJ2-5; D is unresolved. From germline, CDR1 is MGHRA and CDR2 YSYEKL. The CDR3 covers 14 residues. V gave up 1 base and J gave up 2 bases, with 8 bases separating them. CDR3 amino acids: CASSQGAQQETQYF. CDR3 DNA sequence: TGCGCCAGCAGCCAAGGGGCACAGCAAGAGACCCAGTACTTC.

This rearrangement joins TRBV21-1 to TRBJ1-2; the table's D call TRBD1 went unverified against the DNA. TRBV21-1 is recorded as a pseudogene. The CDR3 spans 15 residues. DNA of the CDR3: TGTGCCAGCAGCAGACGCCGACAGGGGTGGAATGGCTACACCTTC. Translated, it gives CASSRRRQGWNGYTF.

The genes are TRBV29-1 and TRBJ2-7, with a weak D call TRBD2 (6 bases). V shed 4 bases and J shed 1 base, with 8 bases lying between them. CDR3 length: 12 amino acids. In germline, CDR1 is SQVTM, CDR2 ANQGSEA. In DNA, the CDR3 is TGCAGCGTTGGGGAGGAATCCTACGAGCAGTACTTC. Protein product: CSVGEESYEQYF.